The 20 T cell receptor beta chains below come from one sample, sequenced in a study of CD8 T cells in Susac syndrome. The authors reverse transcribed roughly 0.5 to 1 ug RNA with random hexamers. TCRdb ran MiXCR on the immunoSEQ multiplex PCR reads and lists one entry per CDR3 protein. The sample lists some 150,000 distinct CDR3 sequences, approximately 95% occurring once. The material sequenced was CD8+ T cells from PBMCs. The receptors originated from a human donor in good health.

This chain connects TRBV9 to TRBJ2-7; maybe TRBD1 (6 bases). This CDR3 contains 15 residues. Between the trimmed V and J ends, which lost 3 bases and 2 bases, there was a span of 15 bases. Germline V gene lookup returns CDR1 SGDLS and CDR2 YYNGEE. The CDR3 DNA follows: TGTGCCAGCAGCGCCACCCCCGGGACACCCTACGAGCAGTACTTC. Translated: CASSATPGTPYEQYF.

The J gene is TRBJ2-4, the V gene TRBV3-1, with a tentative D call TRBD1 (6 bases). The CDR3 is 14 residues long. The V gene lost 4 bases and the J gene lost 8 bases, with 15 bases spanning the gap. The V gene's germline CDR1 is LGHDT and CDR2 YNNKEL (reference sequence). CDR3 sequence (DNA): TGTGCCAGCAGCCGACCCAGGGGTGGGGACATTCAGTACTTC. This sequence encodes CASSRPRGGDIQYF.

CDR3 region: CASSYTDGQGFEQFF. The DNA for the CDR3 is TGTGCCAGCAGTTATACAGATGGACAGGGATTTGAGCAGTTCTTC. V and J are TRBV7-6 and TRBJ2-1; TRBD1 agrees at 8 bases. The CDR3 contains 15 residues. In germline, CDR1 is SGHVS, CDR2 FNYEAQ. Trimming cost V 6 bases and J 9 bases; bases outside gene matches: 13.

V usage is TRBV7-2 and J usage is TRBJ2-1; D unresolved. The V end lost 1 base, the J end lost 9 bases, and 7 bases lay between the germline ends. The CDR3 has 12 residues. Germline lookup yields CDR1 SGHTA and CDR2 FQGNSA. CDR3 coding DNA: TGTGCCAGCAGCTTAGTGCCGGGTGAGCAGTTCTTC. Protein: CASSLVPGEQFF.

This clonotype has just a few counts. The V call is TRBV27, the J call TRBJ2-7, with 11 bases matching TRBD2. CDR3 length: 14 amino acids. After removal of 4 bases from V and 2 bases from J, the junction contained 1 base not matched to a gene. The germline V gene encodes CDR1 MNHEY and CDR2 SMNVEV (reference sequence). The CDR3 loop is CASSSGLAAYEQYF. CDR3 nucleotide sequence: TGTGCCAGCAGTTCGGGACTAGCGGCCTACGAGCAGTACTTC.

A single count supports this clonotype. The chain recombines TRBV3-1 with TRBJ1-2; possibly TRBD1 for D (6 bases). The CDR3 extends over 16 amino acids. Per germline, CDR1 LGHDT and CDR2 YNNKEL (reference sequence). Between the trimmed V and J ends, which lost 4 bases and 0 bases, there was a span of 15 bases. CDR3 loop: CASSPLSGQTNYGYTF. In DNA, the CDR3 is TGTGCCAGCAGCCCTCTATCCGGACAGACTAACTATGGCTACACCTTC.

A single count supports this clonotype. This sequence joins TRBV7-9 and TRBJ2-3; tentatively, D is TRBD2 (5 bases). Germline V gene lookup returns CDR1 SEHNR and CDR2 FQNEAQ (reference sequence). V shed 5 bases and J shed 3 bases, with 18 bases lying between them. There are 16 residues in the CDR3. CDR3: CASSGRGRRVTDTQYF. CDR3 coding DNA: TGTGCCAGCAGCGGCCGAGGGCGACGAGTGACAGATACGCAGTATTTT.

The chain carries TRBV27 and TRBJ2-7; weak D call: TRBD1 (5 bases). CDR1 MNHEY and CDR2 SMNVEV come from the germline V gene (reference sequence). V lost 4 bases, J lost 2 bases, and 9 bases lay in between. CDR3 size: 13 residues. CDR3 DNA sequence: TGTGCCAGCAGTTCCAGGGCTACCTACGAGCAGTACTTC. Residues: CASSSRATYEQYF.

The CDR3 protein is CSVDINYGYTF. The CDR3 coding sequence is TGCAGCGTTGACATTAACTATGGCTACACCTTC. J is TRBJ1-2 and V is TRBV29-1; D gene uncertain. The length of the CDR3 is 11 residues. CDR1 SQVTM and CDR2 ANQGSEA come from the germline V gene. The V end lost 3 bases, the J end lost 1 base, and 3 bases lay between the germline ends.

The rearrangement links TRBV29-1 to TRBJ1-1; D remains ambiguous. This CDR3 comprises 10 residues. Germline V CDR1 and CDR2: SQVTM, ANQGSEA. Trimming took 5 bases from V and 4 from J, leaving 5 bases between them. CDR3 amino acids: CSVPGTEAFF. The CDR3 DNA is TGCAGCGTTCCCGGCACTGAAGCTTTCTTT.

The V and J genes are TRBV9 and TRBJ2-3, with D possibly TRBD2 on 6 matching bases. This CDR3 is built from 16 residues. Looked up from germline, CDR1 is SGDLS and CDR2 is YYNGEE. Trimming removed 0 bases at V and 2 bases at J, with 13 bases between. The CDR3 reads CASSVEGGRPTDTQYF. The CDR3 coding sequence is TGTGCCAGCAGCGTAGAAGGAGGGAGGCCCACAGATACGCAGTATTTT.

The chain employs TRBV19 and TRBJ2-5; a possible D gene is TRBD2 (5 bases). The CDR3 has 13 amino acids. V shed 4 bases and J shed 5 bases, with 11 bases lying between them. Germline loops: CDR1 LNHDA, CDR2 SQIVND (reference sequence). The chain's CDR3 is CASSSRGWETQYF. The CDR3 region has the DNA TGTGCCAGTAGTAGCCGGGGTTGGGAGACCCAGTACTTC.

V gene TRBV13 combines with J gene TRBJ1-4; D is undetermined. Germline CDR1 reads PRHDT; CDR2 reads FYEKMQ (reference sequence). With 1 base removed from V and 8 bases from J, the gap between germline ends came to 5 bases. The CDR3 is 12 amino acids. The CDR3 sequence: CASSLASEKLFF. In DNA form, the CDR3 reads TGTGCCAGCAGCTTAGCCAGCGAAAAACTGTTTTTT.

J is TRBJ2-1 and V is TRBV29-1, with 10 bases identical to TRBD2. V dropped 4 bases and J dropped 7; count of bases not matched to a gene: 7. The germline CDR1 and CDR2 sequences are SQVTM and ANQGSEA. The CDR3 runs to 14 residues. CDR3 sequence: CSVGSSGGGNEQFF. For the CDR3, the DNA is TGCAGCGTTGGTTCCAGCGGGGGGGGTAATGAGCAGTTCTTC.

The chain is built from TRBV4-3 and TRBJ2-1; no reliable D call. Trimming left V 0 bases short and J 6 bases short, with 12 bases between. Germline CDR1 and CDR2: LGHNA and YSLEER. This CDR3 comprises 15 residues. CDR3 region: CASSQDLASGNEQFF. The CDR3 nucleotides are TGCGCCAGCAGCCAAGATCTGGCATCGGGCAATGAGCAGTTCTTC.

The CDR3 DNA sequence: TGCGCCAGCAGTCAATCGCTCCAACAGGGGTCTTTGGCCAATATAAGAGAGACCCAGTACTTC. Protein product: CASSQSLQQGSLANIRETQYF. V gene TRBV23-1 combines with J gene TRBJ2-5, with TRBD1 matching over 7 bases. TRBV23-1 is given ORF status, its function remaining uncertain. This CDR3 region has 21 residues. J was trimmed by 4 bases and V by 0 bases; bases with no gene match: 23.

This sequence joins TRBV29-1 and TRBJ2-5, with 9 bases that match TRBD1. This CDR3 contains 13 residues. The V and J ends lost 6 bases and 4 bases, in that order; junction bases with no gene match: 6. CDR1 SQVTM and CDR2 ANQGSEA come from the germline V gene. The CDR3 here is CSVPGQGIETQYF. The CDR3 DNA sequence: TGCAGCGTGCCGGGACAGGGCATAGAGACCCAGTACTTC. Using reference TRBV29-1 and TRBJ2-5 for the parts outside the CDR3, the full variable domain is SAVISQKPSRDICQRGTSLTIQCQVDSQVTMMFWYRQQPGQSLTLIATANQGSEATYESGFVIDKFPISRPNLTFSTLTVSNMSPEDSSIYLCSVPGQGIETQYFGPGTRLLVL.

This clonotype showed up just once. The V gene is TRBV15, the J gene TRBJ2-1; D unclear. V shed 9 bases and J shed 2 bases, with 17 bases lying between them. The germline CDR1 and CDR2 sequences are LNHNV and YYDKDF (reference sequence). This CDR3 has 15 residues. CDR3 amino acids: CATSLRSEPYNEQFF. The CDR3 bases are TGTGCCACGAGCCTTCGGAGCGAACCCTACAATGAGCAGTTCTTC.

There are a few counts of this clonotype. V is TRBV27 and J is TRBJ1-2, with 7 bases fitting TRBD1. V shed 5 bases and J 3 bases; nucleotides not matched to a gene: 3. The germline CDR1 and CDR2 sequences are MNHEY and SMNVEV (reference sequence). The CDR3 consists of 13 residues. CDR3 sequence reads: CASSPGQDYGYTF. The CDR3 DNA is TGTGCCAGCAGTCCCGGACAGGACTATGGCTACACCTTC.

J is TRBJ2-2 and V is TRBV4-3, with 7 bases lining up with TRBD2. The CDR3 has 16 amino acids. Germline V gene lookup returns CDR1 LGHNA and CDR2 YSLEER. After removal of 1 base from V and 2 bases from J, the junction contained 4 bases not matched to a gene. In DNA, the CDR3 is TGCGCCAGCAGCCAAGGGCTAGCGGCCAACACCGGGGAGCTGTTTTTT. Encoded protein: CASSQGLAANTGELFF.